Included here is one TCR beta chain sequence, with context. Its antigen is unidentified. The data were obtained in a study of shared clonotypes between healthy human individuals. Study background: Serving as donors were two women and a few men, whose ages spanned 18 to 49.

Trimming removed 3 bases from V and 7 bases from J; junction bases left unmatched: 8. Per germline, CDR1 SGHNT and CDR2 YYREEE (reference sequence). The CDR3 extends over 16 amino acids. Once extracted for a subset, genomic DNA was divided evenly among several immunoSEQ plates. Data came from immunoSEQ multiplex PCR; TCRdb stores just in-frame clones and leaves some out. Of some 2,100,000 clones detected, approximately 94% appear once; the ten largest clones hold around 0.13%. Overall study results and limits: Sharing across a few donors was seen in 4% to 5.5% of naive CD4 clonotypes. When compared with the clonotypes that were shared by all four sorted-subset donors, the non-shared clonotypes turned out to have lower generation probabilities.

The genes are TRBV5-4 and TRBJ2-1; 12 positions match TRBD2. The sequence was collected from a man aged 18 to 29 in good health. The sample was naive CD4+ T cells sorted from blood. The subset: CD45RA+ positively selected. Written as DNA, the CDR3 is TGTGCCAGCAGCTCCTCTAGCGGGAGGGCCTTAAATGAGCAGTTCTTC. Translation gives CASSSSSGRALNEQFF.